The 32 T cell receptor beta chains presented below share a single source sample, sequenced in a study of T cell repertoires in cytomegalovirus infection. Their specific antigens are unknown. TCRdb called the reads again in MiXCR, with one record for every CDR3 protein. This table has around 23,000 distinct CDR3 sequences, more than 20% appearing once. Sequencing was performed on CD8+ T cells from cultured PBMCs, taken from culture after CMV antigen stimulation. The receptors originated from a human donor in good health (CMV status not recorded). Some clones in this sample may be carry-over from other donors' samples.

The CDR3: CASRGFAYLRTSGQETQYF. The CDR3 DNA reads as TGTGCCAGCAGGGGGTTTGCGTATCTTCGGACTAGCGGGCAAGAGACCCAGTACTTC. This chain links TRBV11-2 with TRBJ2-5; TRBD2 aligns across 11 bases. Germline V lookup: CDR1 SGHAT, CDR2 FQNNGV. This CDR3 has 19 residues. The J segment lost 2 bases and the V segment lost 6 bases, leaving 17 bases of the junction unmatched.

The gene calls are TRBV6-2 or TRBV6-3 and TRBJ2-3; D may be TRBD1 or TRBD2 (5 bases each). Germline V CDR1 and CDR2: MNHEY, SVGEGT. V shed 10 bases and J shed 3 bases, with 14 bases lying between them. The CDR3 extends over 13 amino acids. The CDR3, as DNA: TGTGCCACCGGGGCAGTGGAGACAGATACGCAGTATTTT. Amino acid sequence: CATGAVETDTQYF.

The CDR3 nucleotides are TGTGCCAGCAGTTATGCATTGGGTAATGAAAAACTGTTTTTT. Amino acid sequence: CASSYALGNEKLFF. V usage is TRBV28 and J usage is TRBJ1-4, with D uncertain. CDR1 is MDHEN, CDR2 SYDVKM, per germline. V was trimmed by 4 bases and J by 4 bases, leaving 10 bases between them. The CDR3 extends over 14 amino acids. The full variable domain, completed using reference TRBV28 and TRBJ1-4, is DVKVTQSSRYLVKRTGEKVFLECVQDMDHENMFWYRQDPGLGLRLIYFSYDVKMKEKGDIPEGYSVSREKKERFSLILESASTNQTSMYLCASSYALGNEKLFFGSGTQLSVL.

This clonotype was seen repeatedly, ten times or more. V and J are TRBV27 and TRBJ2-1, with a weak D call TRBD2 (5 bases). Germline V gives CDR1 MNHEY, CDR2 SMNVEV (reference sequence). The CDR3 sequence is 12 residues long. The germline V and J ends were trimmed by 9 bases and 5 bases, with 11 bases remaining between them. The CDR3 sequence: CASSPGDNEQFF. The DNA for the CDR3 is TGTGCCAGTTCCCCCGGGGACAATGAGCAGTTCTTC.

This clonotype was recorded many times. CDR3 coding DNA: TGCAGCGTGGGGGAGGACAGGGGCTACACAGATACGCAGTATTTT. Translated: CSVGEDRGYTDTQYF. This chain joins TRBV29-1 and TRBJ2-3; 9 positions agree with TRBD1. Germline CDR1 and CDR2: SQVTM and ANQGSEA. CDR3 length: 15 residues. V trimming: 6 bases; J trimming: 2 bases; junction bases outside the gene matches: 9.

V is TRBV28 and J is TRBJ1-2; tentative D call: TRBD1 (5 bases). CDR1 MDHEN and CDR2 SYDVKM come from the germline V gene. The V end lost 6 bases, the J end lost 0 bases, and 14 bases lay between the germline ends. This CDR3 is built from 15 residues. The DNA of the CDR3 is TGTGCCAGCAGACTCTGGCAGGGACCTAACTATGGCTACACCTTC. Translating it yields CASRLWQGPNYGYTF.

This clonotype was observed a handful of times. This chain joins TRBV15 and TRBJ1-5; D unclear. The CDR3 length is 17 residues. Germline V gene sequence: CDR1 LNHNV, CDR2 YYDKDF (reference sequence). V shed 0 bases and J shed 0 bases, with 12 bases lying between them. CDR3 DNA: TGTGCCACCAGCAGAGATCGCAGGTCAGGTAGCAATCAGCCCCAGCATTTT. The encoded protein is CATSRDRRSGSNQPQHF.

This clonotype was counted a few times. The rearrangement uses TRBV15 and TRBJ2-5; the match to TRBD2 covers 10 bases. Unmatched junction bases numbered 22, after V lost 5 bases and J lost 1 base. Germline assignment: CDR1 LNHNV and CDR2 YYDKDF (reference sequence). This CDR3 comprises 21 residues. CDR3 in amino acids: CATSSDLATPGPSGGQETQYF. For the CDR3, the DNA is TGTGCCACCAGCTCGGACTTAGCTACCCCGGGTCCTAGCGGGGGCCAAGAGACCCAGTACTTC.

The chain employs TRBV14 and TRBJ2-1; 7 bases align to TRBD2. The CDR3 runs 16 residues. The germline V gene encodes CDR1 SGHDN and CDR2 FVKESK. Trimming took 4 bases from V and 4 from J; bases not matched to a gene: 10. As DNA, the CDR3 is TGTGCCAGCAGCCCTCTACTAAAGCGGGGTTACAATGAGCAGTTCTTC. It translates to CASSPLLKRGYNEQFF.

This clonotype has only one observation. This rearrangement joins TRBV19 to TRBJ1-5; D unresolved. Between the trimmed V and J ends, which lost 3 bases and 1 base, there was a span of 7 bases. This CDR3 is built from 14 residues. Germline V gives CDR1 LNHDA, CDR2 SQIVND (reference sequence). The CDR3 region has the DNA TGTGCCAGTAGTATCTCTCTAAGCAATCAGCCCCAGCATTTT. Translation gives CASSISLSNQPQHF. The complete variable domain, with remaining parts taken from reference TRBV19 and TRBJ1-5, reads DGGITQSPKYLFRKEGQNVTLSCEQNLNHDAMYWYRQDPGQGLRLIYYSQIVNDFQKGDIAEGYSVSREKKESFPLTVTSAQKNPTAFYLCASSISLSNQPQHFGDGTRLSIL.

The V gene is TRBV3-1, the J gene TRBJ1-5; D not certain. The germline V and J ends were trimmed by 1 base and 0 bases, with 4 bases remaining between them. The CDR3 spans 14 residues. Germline loops: CDR1 LGHDT, CDR2 YNNKEL (reference sequence). This CDR3 reads CASSQGYSNQPQHF. As DNA, the CDR3 is TGTGCCAGCAGCCAAGGGTATAGCAATCAGCCCCAGCATTTT. Full variable domain (missing parts from reference TRBV3-1 and TRBJ1-5): DTAVSQTPKYLVTQMGNDKSIKCEQNLGHDTMYWYKQDSKKFLKIMFSYNNKELIINETVPNRFSPKSPDKAHLNLHINSLELGDSAVYFCASSQGYSNQPQHFGDGTRLSIL.

This clonotype was recorded many times. J is TRBJ1-1 and V is TRBV19; D remains ambiguous. Deletions cut 3 bases from V and 4 bases from J, with 12 bases between. This CDR3 contains 14 residues. Germline-derived CDR1 and CDR2 are LNHDA and SQIVND (reference sequence). The DNA of the CDR3 is TGTGCCAGTAGTATCTCTCTGATCGGCACTGAAGCTTTCTTT. Encoded protein: CASSISLIGTEAFF. Full variable domain (remainder filled in from reference TRBV19 and TRBJ1-1): DGGITQSPKYLFRKEGQNVTLSCEQNLNHDAMYWYRQDPGQGLRLIYYSQIVNDFQKGDIAEGYSVSREKKESFPLTVTSAQKNPTAFYLCASSISLIGTEAFFGQGTRLTVV.

The V gene is TRBV27, the J gene TRBJ2-7; TRBD1 might be the D (6 bases). V dropped 3 bases and J dropped 3 bases, with 12 bases sitting between them. Germline-derived CDR1 and CDR2 are MNHEY and SMNVEV (reference sequence). The CDR3 sequence is 14 residues long. This chain's CDR3 is CASSLGTRDYEQYF. CDR3 nucleotide sequence: TGTGCCAGCAGTTTGGGGACACGGGACTACGAGCAGTACTTC.

The sample holds many counts of this clonotype. This chain uses TRBV10-3 with TRBJ2-7; 7 bases map to TRBD1. V lost 3 bases, J lost 0 bases, and 5 bases stayed unmatched. The CDR3 consists of 15 residues. Germline lookup yields CDR1 ENHRY and CDR2 SYGVKD. Here the CDR3 reads CAISERGQSSYEQYF. The CDR3 DNA reads as TGTGCCATCAGTGAACGGGGACAGAGCTCCTACGAGCAGTACTTC.

This clonotype appeared many times. The CDR3 DNA sequence: TGTGCCAGCAGCCCATGGGTCGGGCGGGGGCAGTCAGATACGCAGTATTTT. It codes for CASSPWVGRGQSDTQYF. This sequence joins TRBV12-3 or TRBV12-4 and TRBJ2-3; TRBD2 might be the D (7 bases). With 6 bases removed from V and 4 bases from J, the gap between germline ends came to 23 bases. The CDR3 is 17 residues long.

The chain has TRBV23-1 and TRBJ1-1; D is uncertain. TRBV23-1 is filed as an ORF, its function uncertain. The CDR3 runs 17 residues. V was cut by 0 bases and J by 1 base, with 15 bases left in between. In nucleotides, the CDR3 is TGCGCCAGCAGTCAATCGGGGTTGGGCAGTAGGAACACTGAAGCTTTCTTT. It encodes CASSQSGLGSRNTEAFF.

This clonotype has more than one count but fewer than ten. The rearrangement joins TRBV28 to TRBJ2-1, with TRBD2 identical over 11 bases. The ends lost 5 bases at V and 5 bases at J; junction bases unmatched: 11. In germline, CDR1 is MDHEN, CDR2 SYDVKM. There are 17 residues in the CDR3. CDR3 loop: CASSPPRGTSGHNEQFF. The CDR3, as DNA: TGTGCCAGCAGTCCTCCGCGGGGGACTAGCGGACACAATGAGCAGTTCTTC.

V is TRBV12-3 or TRBV12-4 and J is TRBJ1-5; possibly TRBD1 for D (6 bases). V lost 5 bases to trimming and J lost 0 bases, with 14 bases between them. This CDR3 is 16 amino acids long. CDR3 sequence: CASSPRTVYSNQPQHF. As DNA, the CDR3 is TGTGCCAGCAGTCCGAGGACAGTCTATAGCAATCAGCCCCAGCATTTT.

This chain connects TRBV5-6 to TRBJ2-7; 7 bases align to TRBD1. Trimming at V came to 3 bases and at J to 0 bases, leaving 3 bases not matched to a gene. This CDR3 comprises 14 residues. Looked up from germline, CDR1 is SGHDT and CDR2 is YYEEEE. The CDR3 DNA is TGTGCCAGCAGCTCGACAGGGTACTCCTACGAGCAGTACTTC. This codes for CASSSTGYSYEQYF. Full variable domain (missing parts from reference TRBV5-6 and TRBJ2-7): DAGVTQSPTHLIKTRGQQVTLRCSPKSGHDTVSWYQQALGQGPQFIFQYYEEEERQRGNFPDRFSGHQFPNYSSELNVNALLLGDSALYLCASSSTGYSYEQYFGPGTRLTVT.

This clonotype has just a few counts. V and J are TRBV7-9 and TRBJ2-1; D is uncertain. This CDR3 comprises 18 residues. From germline, CDR1 is SEHNR and CDR2 FQNEAQ (reference sequence). V was cut by 3 bases and J by 0 bases, with 18 bases left in between. In DNA form, the CDR3 reads TGTGCCAGCAGCTTCCTGAGAATAATACCGAGCTCCTACAATGAGCAGTTCTTC. It translates to CASSFLRIIPSSYNEQFF.

This clonotype has just a few counts. This chain uses TRBV12-3 or TRBV12-4 with TRBJ2-3, with D perhaps TRBD1 or TRBD2 (5 bases each). V was pared by 4 bases and J by 6 bases, with 11 bases between. The CDR3 runs to 13 residues. In DNA, the CDR3 is TGTGCCAGCAGTTGGGACCCGGCGGATACGCAGTATTTT. As protein: CASSWDPADTQYF.

The chain has TRBV2 and TRBJ2-3; TRBD2 aligns across 8 bases. J gave up 6 bases and V 7 bases, and 15 bases lay outside the gene matches. This CDR3 has 16 amino acids. CDR1 and CDR2 from the germline V gene are SNHLY and FYNNEI. The CDR3 loop is CASTEVAGLQADTQYF. In DNA, the CDR3 is TGTGCCAGCACTGAGGTAGCGGGGCTACAGGCGGATACGCAGTATTTT.

The chain combines TRBV5-6 with TRBJ2-7; no clear D. The CDR3 contains 12 residues. The V end was cut by 0 bases, the J end by 5 bases, with 6 bases between. Germline-derived CDR1 and CDR2 are SGHDT and YYEEEE. This CDR3 is CASSLVYHEQYF. DNA for the CDR3: TGTGCCAGCAGCTTGGTCTACCACGAGCAGTACTTC.

The chain links TRBV27 to TRBJ1-5; unclear D gene. V lost 5 bases and J 2 bases, leaving 7 bases between the germline ends. The germline CDR1 and CDR2 sequences are MNHEY and SMNVEV (reference sequence). The CDR3 runs 13 residues. The CDR3 DNA sequence: TGTGCCAGCAGTCCGGCAGGCAATCAGCCCCAGCATTTT. As protein: CASSPAGNQPQHF.

This clonotype was recorded many times. This chain uses TRBV7-2 with TRBJ1-1; TRBD1 is a possible D gene (6 bases). CDR1 is SGHTA, CDR2 FQGNSA, per germline. Trimming took off 4 bases at V and 0 bases at J, with 18 bases between the two ends. The CDR3 contains 17 residues. Here the CDR3 reads CASSWVGGRDMNTEAFF. The CDR3 nucleotides are TGTGCCAGCAGCTGGGTTGGGGGTAGGGACATGAACACTGAAGCTTTCTTT.

As regards this clonotype: This may arise from a read error, as a much more abundant clone is one base away. This chain links TRBV7-9 with TRBJ2-5; the match to TRBD2 covers 7 bases. Germline values: CDR1 SEHNR, CDR2 FQNEAQ (reference sequence). This CDR3 contains 19 residues. V dropped 1 base and J dropped 2; count of bases not matched to a gene: 16. The CDR3 nucleotides read TGTGCCAGCAGCTTAGTTCCCGTAGTATTCGGGGGGAAGCAAGAGACCCAGTACTTC. This codes for CASSLVPVVFGGKQETQYF.

The genes are TRBV6-6 and TRBJ1-2; perhaps TRBD1 as D (5 bases). The CDR3 consists of 12 residues. Trimming pared 2 bases from V and 13 bases from J, leaving 14 bases between. Germline CDR1 and CDR2: MNHNY and SVGAGI (reference sequence). CDR3 sequence reads: CASSYGTDSRTF. The CDR3 nucleotides read TGTGCCAGCAGTTACGGGACTGACTCACGCACCTTC.

The rearrangement links TRBV2 to TRBJ2-1, with 10 bases lining up with TRBD2. The CDR3 loop spans 15 amino acids. V shed 7 bases, J shed 4 bases, and the junction held 7 bases outside the gene matches. Looked up from germline, CDR1 is SNHLY and CDR2 is FYNNEI. CDR3 coding DNA: TGTGCCAGCAAACTGAGTAGCGGGGGGTACAATGAGCAGTTCTTC. It yields the protein CASKLSSGGYNEQFF.

The V and J genes are TRBV2 and TRBJ1-5; D call uncertain. The CDR3 has 14 amino acids. With 6 bases removed from V and 2 bases from J, the gap between germline ends came to 11 bases. The germline V gene encodes CDR1 SNHLY and CDR2 FYNNEI. CDR3 nucleotides: TGTGCCAGCAGCTGGGATTTGGGCAATCAGCCCCAGCATTTT. Its translation is CASSWDLGNQPQHF.

This clonotype has only a few counts. The chain employs TRBV9 and TRBJ2-1, with D tentatively TRBD2 (5 bases). The V gene lost 0 bases and the J gene lost 5 bases, with 12 bases spanning the gap. The CDR3 loop spans 15 amino acids. The germline gives CDR1 SGDLS, CDR2 YYNGEE. CDR3 loop: CASSVAGVSNNEQFF. The CDR3 DNA reads as TGTGCCAGCAGCGTAGCCGGGGTCTCAAACAATGAGCAGTTCTTC.

This clonotype came up many times. This chain links TRBV7-8 with TRBJ1-1; D ambiguous. The V end was cut by 1 base, the J end by 1 base, with 7 bases between. CDR1 is SGHVS and CDR2 is FQNEAQ in the germline V gene. The CDR3 is 14 amino acids. CDR3 amino acids: CASSLGSGNTEAFF. CDR3 nucleotides: TGTGCCAGCAGCTTAGGTTCAGGGAACACTGAAGCTTTCTTT. The variable domain in full, completed from reference TRBV7-8 and TRBJ1-1, reads GAGVSQSPRYKVAKRGQDVALRCDPISGHVSLFWYQQALGQGPEFLTYFQNEAQLDKSGLPSDRFFAERPEGSVSTLKIQRTQQEDSAVYLCASSLGSGNTEAFFGQGTRLTVV.

The chain has TRBV19 and TRBJ1-5, with D possibly being TRBD1 (6 bases). Trimming cost V 5 bases and J 3 bases, with 17 bases left between them. This CDR3 contains 16 residues. Germline lookup yields CDR1 LNHDA and CDR2 SQIVND (reference sequence). CDR3 amino acids: CASSVGQIYYNQPQHF. The DNA for the CDR3 is TGTGCCAGTAGTGTAGGACAGATTTATTACAATCAGCCCCAGCATTTT.